The rows below give T cell receptor beta chains drawn from one sample of a study of shared clonotypes between healthy human individuals. The repertoire was sequenced with immunoSEQ multiplex PCR; TCRdb's copy has only in-frame clones and lacks some. The data show 800,000 to 950,000 clones, 90% to 97% seen once. Sequencing was carried out using naive CD8+ T cells sorted from blood. Source of these receptors: a man aged 25 to 40 in good health. Both conserved end residues are part of each CDR3. Fields, in order: D gene, J gene, V gene, clone size, CDR3 DNA, CDR3 protein. The D gene is left open where the match is weak. Clone sizes are given selectively: once, few, many, or a class where the clone is expanded.

>TRBD2|TRBJ2-1|TRBV29-1|NA
TGCAGCGTTGAGGGACTAGCGGGAGTTCGGTCCTACAATGAGCAGTTCTTC
CSVEGLAGVRSYNEQFF
>TRBD2|TRBJ2-3|TRBV11-2|NA
TGTGCCAGCAGCCTTAGCGGGGTCGGCACAGATACGCAGTATTTT
CASSLSGVGTDTQYF
>TRBD2|TRBJ2-5|TRBV4-3|NA
TGCGCCAGCAGCCAAGATCTGGGCGGGAGACCAGAGACCCAGTACTTC
CASSQDLGGRPETQYF
>TRBD1|TRBJ1-1|TRBV9|NA
TGTGCCAGCAGCGTCGGACAGGGGATCACTGAAGCTTTCTTT
CASSVGQGITEAFF
>TRBD1|TRBJ2-7|TRBV6-6|NA
TGTGCCAGCAGGCCGGACAGGCAATACGAGCAGTACTTC
CASRPDRQYEQYF
>TRBD2|TRBJ2-3|TRBV14|NA
TGTGCCAGCAGCCAAGGACTAGCGGTTACAGATACGCAGTATTTT
CASSQGLAVTDTQYF
>NA|TRBJ2-4|TRBV5-4|NA
TGTGCCAGCAGCTTGGGTGGGGAGAGGTTGAACATTCAGTACTTC
CASSLGGERLNIQYF
>TRBD2|TRBJ2-1|TRBV9|NA
TGTGCCAGCAGCGACAGCGGGAGGTTATCCTACAATGAGCAGTTCTTC
CASSDSGRLSYNEQFF
>TRBD2|TRBJ2-7|TRBV7-6|NA
TGTGCCAGCAGCCCGGGACTAGCGGGAGCCTACGAGCAGTACTTC
CASSPGLAGAYEQYF
>NA|TRBJ1-4|TRBV18|NA
TGTGCCAGCTCACCAAACCCAGGGACGACAACTAATGAAAAACTGTTTTTT
CASSPNPGTTTNEKLFF
>TRBD1|TRBJ1-4|TRBV27|NA
TGTGCCAGCAGTTCCCGCCGACAGGGGGCGGAAAAACTGTTTTTT
CASSSRRQGAEKLFF
>NA|TRBJ2-2|TRBV9|NA
TGTGCCAGCAGCTCCCCTTCCGCCGGGACACCGAACACCGGGGAGCTGTTTTTT
CASSSPSAGTPNTGELFF
>TRBD2|TRBJ2-1|TRBV7-8|NA
TGTGCCAGCAGCATCCGACTAGCGCGAAACAATGAGCAGTTCTTC
CASSIRLARNNEQFF
>NA|TRBJ2-2|TRBV4-3|NA
TGCGCCAGCAGCCAAGAGGGACCGAACACCGGGGAGCTGTTTTTT
CASSQEGPNTGELFF
>TRBD2|TRBJ2-1|TRBV27|NA
TGTGCCAGCAGTTTACTGGCGGGAGGGAGGAATGAGCAGTTCTTC
CASSLLAGGRNEQFF
>NA|TRBJ2-1|TRBV10-1|NA
TGCGCCAGCAGCAAATGGACCTACAATGAGCAGTTCTTC
CASSKWTYNEQFF
>NA|TRBJ2-7|TRBV11-2|NA
TGTGCCAGCAGCTTAGTCTGGGACGGTTACGAGCAGTACTTC
CASSLVWDGYEQYF
>NA|TRBJ2-7|TRBV16|NA
TGTGCCAGCAGCCAATTGGCAGGGATCGAGCAGTACTTC
CASSQLAGIEQYF
>NA|TRBJ1-5|TRBV6-5|NA
TGTGCCAGCAGTTACACTCAGGGTCAGCCCCAGCATTTT
CASSYTQGQPQHF
>NA|TRBJ2-1|TRBV28|NA
TGTGCCAGCAGTTTCCTAGGGGTAAATTTGTACAATGAGCAGTTCTTC
CASSFLGVNLYNEQFF
>NA|TRBJ1-2|TRBV9|NA
TGTGCCAGCAGCGCCCAGGGAGACACCTTC
CASSAQGDTF
>NA|TRBJ2-7|TRBV7-3|NA
TGTGCCAGCAGCCCCGGGCCGACCTACGAGCAGTACTTC
CASSPGPTYEQYF
>NA|TRBJ2-5|TRBV4-1|NA
TGCGCCAGCAGCCAAGATGGTCACGGGACATATAGAGAGACCCAGTACTTC
CASSQDGHGTYRETQYF
>NA|TRBJ1-2|TRBV6-1|NA
TGTGCCAGCCGGTTTGCTTGGGACTATGGCTACACCTTC
CASRFAWDYGYTF
>NA|TRBJ2-7|TRBV28|NA
TGTGCCAGCAGTTTATTAGCAGGCTACGAGCAGTACTTC
CASSLLAGYEQYF
>TRBD1|TRBJ2-7|TRBV11-2|NA
TGTGCCAGCAGCTTAGAAGGGGGCCCATCGGGGGAGCAGTACTTC
CASSLEGGPSGEQYF
>TRBD2|TRBJ2-2|TRBV4-1|NA
TGCGCCAGCAGACTTGGCGGGGGGAACACCGGGGAGCTGTTTTTT
CASRLGGGNTGELFF
>TRBD1|TRBJ2-7|TRBV10-2|NA
TGCGCCAGCAGTGAGTCCCTCGGAAGGGACAGGGACTACGAGCAGTACTTC
CASSESLGRDRDYEQYF
>NA|TRBJ1-1|TRBV4-1|once
TGCGCCAGCAGCCAGGGGGCGCTACAGGGACCCACTGAAGCTTTCTTT
CASSQGALQGPTEAFF
>TRBD1|TRBJ1-1|TRBV7-9|NA
TGTGCCAGCAGCTCAGGACAGGGGCGGACTGAAGCTTTCTTT
CASSSGQGRTEAFF
>NA|TRBJ2-7|TRBV18|NA
TGTGCCAGCTCACCCCCGGGCAGTTCCTACGAGCAGTACTTC
CASSPPGSSYEQYF
>NA|TRBJ2-1|TRBV4-3|NA
TGCGCCAGCAGTAAAGAAGCCAACTCCTACAATGAGCAGTTCTTC
CASSKEANSYNEQFF
>TRBD1|TRBJ1-1|TRBV6-1|NA
TGTGCCTTACAGGGGTTGTACACTGAAGCTTTCTTT
CALQGLYTEAFF
>NA|TRBJ2-1|TRBV5-6|NA
TGTGCCAGCAGTTTCTCAGAGGAGCAGTTCTTC
CASSFSEEQFF
>NA|TRBJ1-4|TRBV7-9|NA
TGTGCCAGCAGCCGGACAGAAGTTAATGAAAAACTGTTTTTT
CASSRTEVNEKLFF
>TRBD2|TRBJ2-2|TRBV28|NA
TGTGCCAGCAGTTTTTCGGGACTAGCCCCGAACACCGGGGAGCTGTTTTTT
CASSFSGLAPNTGELFF
>TRBD2|TRBJ2-1|TRBV29-1|NA
TGCAGCGTTGAACCCCCCTTGACTAGCGGGAGGGCCAGCTCCTACAATGAGCAGTTCTTC
CSVEPPLTSGRASSYNEQFF
>NA|TRBJ2-7|TRBV4-3|NA
TGCGCCAGCAGCCAAGTCGGTTCAGGGGTCTACGAGCAGTACTTC
CASSQVGSGVYEQYF
>NA|TRBJ2-4|TRBV5-5|NA
TGTGCCAGCAGCCCATCTGTGGACATTCCCAAAAACATTCAGTACTTC
CASSPSVDIPKNIQYF
>NA|TRBJ2-7|TRBV7-2|NA
TGTGCCAGCAGCTTCGGGGGTGCGGGAAGCTACGAGCAGTACTTC
CASSFGGAGSYEQYF
>TRBD1|TRBJ1-1|TRBV18|NA
TGTGCCAGCTCACCTGGGACAGACACTGAAGCTTTCTTT
CASSPGTDTEAFF
>TRBD2|TRBJ2-1|TRBV7-9|NA
TGTGCCAGCAGCGACGGGGAGGGGCGAGATTTTTCCTACAATGAGCAGTTCTTC
CASSDGEGRDFSYNEQFF
>NA|TRBJ2-3|TRBV12-5|NA
TGTGCTAGTGGTTGGGCGACGAACGCAGATACGCAGTATTTT
CASGWATNADTQYF
>TRBD2|TRBJ2-7|TRBV19|NA
TGTGCCAGTAGTAGGGGACTAGCGGGATCCCCATACTTC
CASSRGLAGSPYF
>NA|TRBJ1-3|TRBV9|NA
TGTGCCAGCAGGTCTGGAAACACCATATATTTT
CASRSGNTIYF
>NA|TRBJ2-1|TRBV18|NA
TGTGCCAGCTCACGACTTGAGAGCTCCTACAATGAGCAGTTCTTC
CASSRLESSYNEQFF
>NA|TRBJ1-5|TRBV27|NA
TGTGCCAGCAGTTTAGGCGGACTAAGCAATCAGCCCCAGCATTTT
CASSLGGLSNQPQHF
>NA|TRBJ2-5|TRBV6-1|NA
TGTGCCAGCAGCCTCAGGGCCGCCGGGGAGACCCAGTACTTC
CASSLRAAGETQYF
>TRBD1|TRBJ1-1|TRBV7-9|NA
TGTGCCAGCAGCCATCCCAACGCAGGGGGCGAAGAAGCTTTCTTT
CASSHPNAGGEEAFF
>TRBD2|TRBJ2-2|TRBV2|NA
TGTGCCAGCAGGGGACTAGCGGGAGTAGGCGGGGAGCTGTTTTTT
CASRGLAGVGGELFF
>TRBD1|TRBJ2-4|TRBV5-4|NA
TGTGCCAGCAGCTGGGACAGCCAAAACATTCAGTACTTC
CASSWDSQNIQYF
>TRBD1|TRBJ1-4|TRBV28|NA
TGTGCCAGCCTCAAGACAGGGAACCTTCAAAAACTGTTTTTT
CASLKTGNLQKLFF
>NA|TRBJ2-1|TRBV2|NA
TGTGCCAGCAGTCTTTATTCCGGGACCTACAATGAGCAGTTCTTC
CASSLYSGTYNEQFF
>NA|TRBJ1-5|TRBV27|NA
TGTGCCAGCAGTTTGTCCCCTTGGGGGGGCAATCAGCCCCAGCATTTT
CASSLSPWGGNQPQHF
>TRBD2|TRBJ2-7|TRBV2|NA
TGTGCCAGCAGTGAGCGGCTAGCGGGAGCCCCCTACGAGCAGTACTTC
CASSERLAGAPYEQYF
>NA|TRBJ2-5|TRBV2|NA
TGTGCCAGCAGGACGGGACGTTTGAAAGAGACCCAGTACTTC
CASRTGRLKETQYF
>NA|TRBJ2-7|TRBV27|NA
TGTGCCAGCAGTCCCTTAAGGTACAGGGCTGGGGAGCAGTACTTC
CASSPLRYRAGEQYF
>TRBD2|TRBJ2-1|TRBV7-8|NA
TGTGCCAGCAGCTTAGGGTCCGCGGGAGATATCTACAATGAGCAGTTCTTC
CASSLGSAGDIYNEQFF
>NA|TRBJ2-2|TRBV30|NA
TGTGCCTGGATAATGGGGGCGCTGGACACCGGGGAGCTGTTTTTT
CAWIMGALDTGELFF